This T cell receptor (beta chain) was captured by sequencing in a study of T-cell memory formation after mild COVID-19. Overall study context: Largely donor-specific TCR clusters were found. Study results and caveats: Whereas later expanders leaned CD4+, clones contracting day 15 to 85 showed a balanced CD4/CD8 makeup. Some clones that responded were present in memory (sampled pre-infection), which suggests cross-reactive memory joined.

The 5'RACE method, run with constant-segment primers, produced TCR alpha and TCR beta cDNA libraries (carrying sample barcodes and UMIs). From the 5' RACE reads, TCRdb called clonotypes with MiXCR, one entry per CDR3 protein. The table records 110,000 or so distinct CDR3 sequences, about a sixth of them present only once. This clonotype appeared a few times. Its antigen is still unknown. Sequenced sample: PBMCs or a T cell subset sorted from them (not recorded which). The receptor was derived from a man younger than 35 who had mild COVID-19 (a few samples of this study predate the infection). Cell type and time point are not known.

DNA of the CDR3: TGCAGTGCTAGAGTAGGTACCCTCCCGTTCGGGAACATTCAGTACTTC. This encodes CSARVGTLPFGNIQYF. V is TRBV20-1 and J is TRBJ2-4; D is unclear. Germline loops: CDR1 DFQATT, CDR2 SNEGSKA (reference sequence). The CDR3 sequence is 16 residues long. Deletions cut 1 base from V and 7 bases from J, with 20 bases between.